This T cell receptor (beta chain) was sequenced during a study of cytomegalovirus exposure and HLA in healthy donors. Whole-study results and caveats: Reportedly, a later analysis found an Asian-associated ancestry cluster had fewer N-insertions than the roughly 700-donor mean.

Worth noting for this clone: Its antigen is undetermined.

With 60 Vbeta and 13 Jbeta primers, the PCR was carried out. Profiling relied on immunoSEQ multiplex PCR, and the TCRdb table lists in-frame clones only, not all of them. Of about 140,000 clones in the sample, approximately 70% were seen once. Deletions cut 6 bases from V and 7 bases from J, with 14 bases between. This CDR3 has 13 residues. Specimen: PBMCs. This rearrangement joins TRBV23-1 to TRBJ2-3, with a possible D match to TRBD2 (6 bases). TRBV23-1 is designated an ORF whose function remains uncertain. The TCR sequence derives from an older woman in good health and CMV-seronegative. The CDR3 protein is CASRALARYTQYF. In DNA, the CDR3 is TGCGCCAGCAGAGCACTAGCCAGGTATACGCAGTATTTT.